Sequencing of this T cell receptor (beta chain) was carried out in a study of STAT5B mutations in CD4+ large granular lymphocyte leukemia. The assay was immunoSEQ multiplex PCR, and TCRdb's table has in-frame clones only and misses some. Here the sample spans over 30,000 clones, over 60% being singletons. Germline CDR1 is MNHEY and CDR2 is SMNVEV (reference sequence). This CDR3 contains 13 residues. The ends lost 5 bases at V and 13 bases at J; junction bases unmatched: 5. Points from the study as a whole: Compared with healthy controls (2/35), patient top clones favored TRBV06 (8/27). Around 25% of private leukemic clonotypes occurred rarely in other patients' non-leukemic repertoires.

Worth noting for this clone: Its target is unknown.

This chain uses TRBV27 with TRBJ2-1; TRBD2 matches at 13 bases. Sequenced sample: CD4+ T cells from blood buffy coats. This TCR derives from a human donor in good health. Here the CDR3 DNA reads TGTGCCAGCAGTCTCCGGACTAGCGGGAGCCAGTTCTTC. Translated, it gives CASSLRTSGSQFF.